This TCR beta chain was sequenced in a study of blood T cell repertoires in COVID-19. As for the study in general: Sources were T cells, B-cell-depleted T cells, or PBMCs; the material itself was cDNA or gDNA.

As processed by the authors: Reference gene primer amplification in the assay estimated nucleated cell counts. Clones were sequenced by immunoSEQ multiplex PCR, and TCRdb holds only the in-frame ones, with some missing. The DNA was the basis for D and trimming; V, J and clone size are from that table. The sample gives roughly 290,000 clones, approximately 87% of which show up once; around 8% is in the top ten. The CDR3 totals 14 residues. Germline V lookup: CDR1 SGHTA, CDR2 FQGNSA. The V and J ends lost 5 bases and 1 base respectively, with 10 bases between them. The V call is TRBV7-2, the J call TRBJ2-3; D remains ambiguous. The sequence was obtained from a woman aged 50 to 60 who had recovered from COVID-19. The sample was peripheral blood. The CDR3 coding sequence is TGTGCCAGCAGCCCCCGTTCTGGCACAGATACGCAGTATTTT. This encodes CASSPRSGTDTQYF.